This T cell receptor beta chain was sequenced in a study of CD8 T cells in ankylosing spondylitis. CDR1 and CDR2 (germline): DFQATT, SNEGSKA (reference sequence). CDR3 length equals 13 residues. Unmatched junction bases numbered 4, after V lost 5 bases and J lost 5 bases. Overall study results and limits: CD8+ by phenotype, disease-linked clones were relatively rare in peripheral blood. About eight highly homologous variants made up a TCR beta motif that seemed to typify ankylosing spondylitis blood.

Making the TCR beta libraries involved quantitative 5'-RACE with molecular barcodes. One entry per CDR3 protein results from TCRdb running MiXCR on the 5' RACE reads. The table includes 450,000 to 550,000 distinct CDR3 sequences, about 5.2% detected once. Comment on this clonotype: Its antigen is undetermined.

The sequenced sample consisted of blood, either unsorted or a sorted T cell fraction (not recorded which). The source of this sequence is a male donor with ankylosing spondylitis. The gene calls are TRBV20-1 and TRBJ2-4, with 9 positions matching TRBD1. As DNA, the CDR3 is TGCAGTGCTTGGAGGACAGGGGAAAACATTCAGTACTTC. Encoded protein: CSAWRTGENIQYF.